This T cell receptor (beta chain) is from a study of blood T cell repertoires in COVID-19. This clone was seen only a few times. Recruitment covered over 20 US areas and drew participants whose ages spanned about 18 to 95 years. The CDR3 is 16 residues long. V was pared by 0 bases and J by 6 bases, with 10 bases of the junction left unmatched. CDR1 and CDR2 from the germline V gene are SGHNT and YYREEE (reference sequence). Libraries were prepared by immunoSEQ multiplex PCR; TCRdb keeps only in-frame clonotypes and omits some of them. This sample has roughly 160,000 clones, with about 80% found just once.

Sequencing was performed on PBMCs or T cells enriched from blood (not recorded which). The genes are TRBV5-4 and TRBJ2-7, with 9 bases lining up with TRBD1. The sequence was collected from a woman in her 70s in a cohort exposed to, infected with or recovered from COVID-19 (not recorded which). CDR3 sequence (DNA): TGTGCCAGCAGCTTGGCGCCCCGGGGACAGGGCCTCGAGCAGTACTTC. Translated, it gives CASSLAPRGQGLEQYF. The full variable domain, its missing parts supplied by reference TRBV5-4 and TRBJ2-7, is ETGVTQSPTHLIKTRGQQVTLRCSSQSGHNTVSWYQQALGQGPQFIFQYYREEENGRGNFPPRFSGLQFPNYSSELNVNALELDDSALYLCASSLAPRGQGLEQYFGPGTRLTVT.